The clone carrying this TCR beta chain has a handful of counts. With 60 Vbeta and 13 Jbeta primers, the PCR was carried out. Sequenced by immunoSEQ multiplex PCR; TCRdb stores in-frame clones only, minus some. The repertoire holds fewer than 200,000 clones, with about 63% as singletons. Per germline, CDR1 SGHTA and CDR2 FQGNSA. The CDR3 is 14 residues long. Trimming shortened V by 1 base and J by 4 bases, and 11 bases separated the two germline ends. This record belongs to a study of cytomegalovirus exposure and HLA in healthy donors. Source material: PBMCs. The clonotype was recovered from a middle-aged woman in good health and CMV-seropositive. The V call is TRBV7-2, the J call TRBJ2-7; D is perhaps TRBD1 (6 bases). CDR3 sequence (DNA): TGTGCCAGCAGCTTAGACAGGGATCGATACGAGCAGTACTTC. It yields the protein CASSLDRDRYEQYF.